This T cell receptor beta chain was retrieved from a study of T cell repertoires in aging, cancer and after chemotherapy (dated by TCRdb to the late 2010s). Broadly, across the study: Six donor age groups were covered, ranging from 30 or younger up to 70 or older, and each group contained at least three individuals. A cohort of 218 cancer patients (approximately 91 with hematological and some 120 with solid cancers) was assembled, and 95 healthy donors were included as a reference group. The study profiled peripheral blood TCR beta repertoires from healthy donors and cancer patients to examine immunoaging and T cell reconstitution after chemotherapy. In the hematological group, the paired samples taken before and after chemotherapy came from chronic lymphocytic leukemia patients given fludarabine- or bendamustine-based regimens. Roughly 10 million TCR reads were contained in the full dataset. The research as a whole found: It was noted by the authors that conclusions about immunological memory after chemotherapy cannot be drawn from the repertoire data. In healthy donors, the drop in TCR diversity with age came mainly from a loss of richness, whereas in cancer patients a loss of evenness also played a part. Lymphoid organ infiltration was present in the hematological cancer patients, and this infiltration may itself impair thymic emigration or the expansion of peripheral T cells. Significantly lower blood TCR diversity and higher clonality were observed in untreated patients with hematological or solid cancers than in age-matched healthy donors. An increase in median generation probability over the chemotherapy interval was observed in both cancer cohorts, suggesting that the repertoire was reconstituted through rebound thymic output.

Genomic DNA extracted from peripheral blood, rather than sorted cells or RNA, was used as the source for amplification of TCR beta rearrangements. Rearranged TRB sequences spanning V, D and J segments were amplified in a multiplex touch-down PCR with a mixed TRB-A/B primer pool. Illumina adapters and sample indices were attached to the amplicons through two consecutive PCR reactions run with Phusion HS II polymerase. Amplicons were gel-purified with the NucleoSpin Gel and PCR Clean-up kit, then checked with Qubit and an Agilent 2100 Bioanalyzer. Sequencing of the libraries was done on an Illumina MiSeq with paired-end, single-indexed 600-cycle runs. In the source study's methods: Processing of the TRB sequences was carried out with MiXCR versions 2.12 and 3.0.5. Each unique CDR3 nucleotide sequence counted as one clone, and only productive sequences with at least two reads were retained. Shannon diversity, evenness, clonality (one minus evenness), and alpha-parameterized diversity profiles from alpha 0 to 5 were included as repertoire metrics. The IGoR algorithm was used to calculate generation probabilities for clones in the paired samples taken before and after chemotherapy. TCRdb reprocessed the public reads (quality trimming at Q25 with fastp, clone calling with MiXCR) and kept in-frame beta chains. Rows are unified per CDR3 protein, each entry keeping the most common DNA and genes. TCRdb, rather than the study authors, made the V and J calls. This sample is represented by about 620 distinct CDR3 sequences; approximately 35% of them were singletons. The biggest ten clones account for roughly 26% of the sample.

By sample share, this clonotype is large (0.1 to 1%). Its antigen specificity is not known. There are no base qualities to consult, and no much larger clone falls within one base. According to the germline V gene, CDR1 reads KGHSH and CDR2 reads LQKENI. The germline V end is reduced by 3 bases and the J end by 5 bases; junction bases left unmatched: 5. From cysteine to phenylalanine, the CDR3 is 15 amino acids long. The DNA shown is the 45-base CDR3, in frame from base 1. The sequence derives from a human donor with a blood cancer. In this chain, TRBV18 is recombined with TRBJ1-2; 11 central bases correspond to TRBD1. The sequenced sample consisted of blood. The bases are TGTGCCAGCTCACCCGGGACAGGGGGAGAGTATGGCTACACCTTC. Translated, it reads CASSPGTGGEYGYTF. Full variable domain (CDR3 extended with the reference TRBV18 and TRBJ1-2 proteins): NAGVMQNPRHLVRRRGQEARLRCSPMKGHSHVYWYRQLPEEGLKFMVYLQKENIIDESGMPKERFSAEFPKEGPSILRIQQVVRGDSAAYFCASSPGTGGEYGYTFGSGTRLTVV.